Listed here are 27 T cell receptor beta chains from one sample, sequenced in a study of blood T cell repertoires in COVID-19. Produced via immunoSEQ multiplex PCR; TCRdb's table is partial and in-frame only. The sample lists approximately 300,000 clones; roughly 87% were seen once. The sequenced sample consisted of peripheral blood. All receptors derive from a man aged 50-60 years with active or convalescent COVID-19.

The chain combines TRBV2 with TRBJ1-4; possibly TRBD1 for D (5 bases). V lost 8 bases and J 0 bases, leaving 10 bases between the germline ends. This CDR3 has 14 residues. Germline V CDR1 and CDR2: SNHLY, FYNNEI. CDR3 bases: TGTGCCAGCGCCACAGGCGCAACTAATGAAAAACTGTTTTTT. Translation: CASATGATNEKLFF.

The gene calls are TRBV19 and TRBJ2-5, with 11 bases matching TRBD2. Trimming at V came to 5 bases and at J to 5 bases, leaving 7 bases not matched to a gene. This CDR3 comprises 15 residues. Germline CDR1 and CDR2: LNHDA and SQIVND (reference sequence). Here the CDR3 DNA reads TGTGCCAGTAGTTTAGCTAGCGGGAGGATTGAGACCCAGTACTTC. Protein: CASSLASGRIETQYF.

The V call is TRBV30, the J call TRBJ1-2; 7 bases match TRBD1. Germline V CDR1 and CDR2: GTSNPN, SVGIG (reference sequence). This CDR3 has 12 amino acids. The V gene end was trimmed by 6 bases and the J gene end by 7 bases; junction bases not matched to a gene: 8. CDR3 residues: CACSGTEFGYTF. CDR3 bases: TGTGCCTGCTCCGGGACAGAGTTTGGCTACACCTTC.

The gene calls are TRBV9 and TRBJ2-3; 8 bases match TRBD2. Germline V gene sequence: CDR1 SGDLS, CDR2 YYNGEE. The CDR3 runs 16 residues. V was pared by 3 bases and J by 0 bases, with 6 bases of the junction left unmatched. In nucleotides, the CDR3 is TGTGCCAGCAGCGCCGGTCCTAGCGGGAGCACAGATACGCAGTATTTT. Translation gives CASSAGPSGSTDTQYF.

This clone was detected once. Written as DNA, the CDR3 is TGCAGCGTTGGTTCAGACTCTGGGGCCAACGTCCTGACTTTC. It codes for CSVGSDSGANVLTF. The chain employs TRBV29-1 and TRBJ2-6; no reliable D call. Looked up from germline, CDR1 is SQVTM and CDR2 is ANQGSEA. V lost 4 bases and J lost 0, with 7 bases in between. This CDR3 is built from 14 residues.

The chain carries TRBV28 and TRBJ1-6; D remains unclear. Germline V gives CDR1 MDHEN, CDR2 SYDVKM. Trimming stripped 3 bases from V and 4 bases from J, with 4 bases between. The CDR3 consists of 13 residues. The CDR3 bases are TGTGCCAGCAGTTTCGGTTATAATTCACCCCTCCACTTT. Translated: CASSFGYNSPLHF.

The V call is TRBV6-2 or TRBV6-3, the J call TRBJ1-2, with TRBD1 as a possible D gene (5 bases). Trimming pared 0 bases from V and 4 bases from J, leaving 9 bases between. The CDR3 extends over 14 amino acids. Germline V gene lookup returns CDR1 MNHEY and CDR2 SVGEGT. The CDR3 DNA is TGTGCCAGCAGTTACTCTGGGGGAGGCTATGGCTACACCTTC. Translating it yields CASSYSGGGYGYTF.

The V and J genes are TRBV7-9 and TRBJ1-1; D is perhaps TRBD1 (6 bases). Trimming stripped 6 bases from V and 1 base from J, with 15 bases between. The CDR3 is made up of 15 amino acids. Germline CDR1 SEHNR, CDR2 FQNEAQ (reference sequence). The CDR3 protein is CASSIYRVANTEAFF. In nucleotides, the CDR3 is TGTGCCAGCAGTATATACAGGGTTGCGAACACTGAAGCTTTCTTT.

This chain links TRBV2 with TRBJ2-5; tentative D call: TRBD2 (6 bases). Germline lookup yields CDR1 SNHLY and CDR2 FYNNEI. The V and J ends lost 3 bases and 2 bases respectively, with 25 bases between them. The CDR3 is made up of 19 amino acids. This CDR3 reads CASSDRRAVLGQFQETQYF. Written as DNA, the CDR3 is TGTGCCAGCAGTGATAGGAGGGCGGTTTTAGGGCAGTTTCAAGAGACCCAGTACTTC.

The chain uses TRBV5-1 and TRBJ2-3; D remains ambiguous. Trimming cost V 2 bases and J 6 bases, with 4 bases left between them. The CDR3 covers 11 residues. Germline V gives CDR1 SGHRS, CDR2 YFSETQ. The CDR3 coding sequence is TGCGCCAGCAGCTTATCTGATACGCAGTATTTT. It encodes CASSLSDTQYF.

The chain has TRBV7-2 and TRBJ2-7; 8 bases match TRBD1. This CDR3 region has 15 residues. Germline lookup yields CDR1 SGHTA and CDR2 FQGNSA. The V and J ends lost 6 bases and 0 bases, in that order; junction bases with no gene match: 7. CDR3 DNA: TGTGCCAGCAGACCAGGACAGGGCTACTCCTACGAGCAGTACTTC. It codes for CASRPGQGYSYEQYF.

The CDR3 reads CASSPVLRGLYGYTF. The CDR3 nucleotides read TGTGCCAGCTCACCGGTTCTAAGGGGGCTCTACGGCTACACCTTC. The rearrangement uses TRBV18 and TRBJ1-2; 7 bases align to TRBD1. The CDR3 has 15 amino acids. Germline V CDR1 and CDR2: KGHSH, LQKENI. V dropped 3 bases and J dropped 8; count of bases not matched to a gene: 12.

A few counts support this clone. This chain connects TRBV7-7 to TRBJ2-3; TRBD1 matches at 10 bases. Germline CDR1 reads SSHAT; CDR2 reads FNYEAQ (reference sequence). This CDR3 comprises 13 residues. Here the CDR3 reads CASLPIGQGAQYF. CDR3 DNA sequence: TGTGCTAGCTTACCTATTGGACAGGGGGCGCAGTATTTT.

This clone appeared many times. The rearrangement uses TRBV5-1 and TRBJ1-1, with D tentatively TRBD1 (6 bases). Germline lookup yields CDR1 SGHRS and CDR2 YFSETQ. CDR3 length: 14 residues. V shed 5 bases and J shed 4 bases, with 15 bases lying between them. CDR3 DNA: TGCGCCAGCAGAAGGTATCTAGGGGGCACTGAAGCTTTCTTT. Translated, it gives CASRRYLGGTEAFF. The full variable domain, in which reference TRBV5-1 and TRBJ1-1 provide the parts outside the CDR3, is KAGVTQTPRYLIKTRGQQVTLSCSPISGHRSVSWYQQTPGQGLQFLFEYFSETQRNKGNFPGRFSGRQFSNSRSEMNVSTLELGDSALYLCASRRYLGGTEAFFGQGTRLTVV.

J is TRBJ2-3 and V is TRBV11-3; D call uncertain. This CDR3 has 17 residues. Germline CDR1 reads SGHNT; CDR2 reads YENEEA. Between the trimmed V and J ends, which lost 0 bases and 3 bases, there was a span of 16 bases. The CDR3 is CASSLDHPGSETDTQYF. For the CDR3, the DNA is TGTGCCAGCAGCTTAGATCACCCCGGGTCGGAGACAGATACGCAGTATTTT.

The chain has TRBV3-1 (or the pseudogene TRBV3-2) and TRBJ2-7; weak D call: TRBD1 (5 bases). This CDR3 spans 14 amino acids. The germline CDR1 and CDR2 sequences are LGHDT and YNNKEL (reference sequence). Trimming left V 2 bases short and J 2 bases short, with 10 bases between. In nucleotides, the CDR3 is TGTGCCAGCAGCCAAACCAAGGGGACCTACGAGCAGTACTTC. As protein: CASSQTKGTYEQYF.

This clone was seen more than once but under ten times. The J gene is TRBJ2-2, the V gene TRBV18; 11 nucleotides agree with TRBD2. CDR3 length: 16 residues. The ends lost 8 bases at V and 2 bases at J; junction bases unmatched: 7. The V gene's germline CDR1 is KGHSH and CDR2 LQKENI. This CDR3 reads CASGRGLAENTGELFF. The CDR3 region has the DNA TGTGCCAGCGGCCGGGGACTAGCGGAAAACACCGGGGAGCTGTTTTTT. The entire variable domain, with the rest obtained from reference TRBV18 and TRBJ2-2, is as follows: NAGVMQNPRHLVRRRGQEARLRCSPMKGHSHVYWYRQLPEEGLKFMVYLQKENIIDESGMPKERFSAEFPKEGPSILRIQQVVRGDSAAYFCASGRGLAENTGELFFGEGSRLTVL.

CDR3 bases: TGTGCCAGCAGACTAAACAGGGGCGAAGCTTTCTTT. It translates to CASRLNRGEAFF. V is TRBV28 and J is TRBJ1-1; 7 bases map to TRBD1. The CDR3 runs 12 residues. V lost 6 bases, J lost 8 bases, and 6 bases stayed unmatched. Germline V gives CDR1 MDHEN, CDR2 SYDVKM.

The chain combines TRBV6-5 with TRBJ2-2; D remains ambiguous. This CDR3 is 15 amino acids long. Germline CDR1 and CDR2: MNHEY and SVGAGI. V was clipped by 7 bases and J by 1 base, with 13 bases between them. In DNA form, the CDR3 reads TGTGCCAGCATAGTATCTGCCGGGAACACCGGGGAGCTGTTTTTT. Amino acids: CASIVSAGNTGELFF.

The CDR3 loop is CSVTGGTSGTDTQYF. The CDR3 DNA is TGCAGCGTGACCGGCGGGACTAGCGGCACAGATACGCAGTATTTT. The chain carries TRBV29-1 and TRBJ2-3, with 10 bases aligning to TRBD2. Germline values: CDR1 SQVTM, CDR2 ANQGSEA. The CDR3 contains 15 residues. With V trimmed by 6 bases and J by 1 base, 7 bases remained unmatched.

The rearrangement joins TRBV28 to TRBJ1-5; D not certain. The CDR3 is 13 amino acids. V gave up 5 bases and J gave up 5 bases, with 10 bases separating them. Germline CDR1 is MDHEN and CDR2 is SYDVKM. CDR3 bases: TGTGCCAGCAGTAACAGAATAGATCAGCCCCAGCATTTT. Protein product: CASSNRIDQPQHF.

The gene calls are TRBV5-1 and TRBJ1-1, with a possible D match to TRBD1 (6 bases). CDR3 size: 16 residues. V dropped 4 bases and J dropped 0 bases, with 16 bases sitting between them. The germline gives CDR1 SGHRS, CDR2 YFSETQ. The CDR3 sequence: CASSPPLTGLNTEAFF. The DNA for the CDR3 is TGCGCCAGCAGCCCACCCCTTACAGGGCTGAACACTGAAGCTTTCTTT.

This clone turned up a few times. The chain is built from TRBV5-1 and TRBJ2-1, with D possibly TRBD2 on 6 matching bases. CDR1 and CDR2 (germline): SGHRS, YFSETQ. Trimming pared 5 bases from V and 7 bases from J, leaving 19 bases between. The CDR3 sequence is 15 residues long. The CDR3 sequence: CASRPNLGGANEQFF. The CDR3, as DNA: TGCGCCAGCAGACCGAACCTCGGGGGAGCTAATGAGCAGTTCTTC.

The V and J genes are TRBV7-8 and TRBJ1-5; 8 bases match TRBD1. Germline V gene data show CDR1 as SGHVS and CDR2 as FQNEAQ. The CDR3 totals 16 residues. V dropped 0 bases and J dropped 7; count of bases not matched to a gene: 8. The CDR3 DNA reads TGTGCCAGCAGCTTAGCCGCCAGGGGGCCTGGGCAGCCCCAGCATTTT. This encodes CASSLAARGPGQPQHF. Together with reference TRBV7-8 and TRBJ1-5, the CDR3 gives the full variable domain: GAGVSQSPRYKVAKRGQDVALRCDPISGHVSLFWYQQALGQGPEFLTYFQNEAQLDKSGLPSDRFFAERPEGSVSTLKIQRTQQEDSAVYLCASSLAARGPGQPQHFGDGTRLSIL.

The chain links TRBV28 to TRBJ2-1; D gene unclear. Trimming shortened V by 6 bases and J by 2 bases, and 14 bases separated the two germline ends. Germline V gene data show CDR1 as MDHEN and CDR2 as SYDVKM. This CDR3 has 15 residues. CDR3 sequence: CASRPRHGTYNEQFF. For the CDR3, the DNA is TGTGCCAGCAGGCCCCGACACGGTACCTACAATGAGCAGTTCTTC.

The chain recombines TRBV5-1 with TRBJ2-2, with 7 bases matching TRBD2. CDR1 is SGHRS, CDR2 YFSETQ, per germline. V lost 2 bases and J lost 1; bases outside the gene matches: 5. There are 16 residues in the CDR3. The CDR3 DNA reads TGCGCCAGCAGCTTACGGCTAGCGGAGAACACCGGGGAGCTGTTTTTT. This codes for CASSLRLAENTGELFF.

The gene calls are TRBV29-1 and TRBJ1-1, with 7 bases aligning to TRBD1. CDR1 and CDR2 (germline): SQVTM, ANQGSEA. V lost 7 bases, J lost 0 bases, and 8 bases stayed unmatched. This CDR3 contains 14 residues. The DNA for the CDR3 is TGCAGCGCATCCGGGACAGCTTTGAACACTGAAGCTTTCTTT. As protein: CSASGTALNTEAFF.